This T cell receptor beta chain came from a study of shared clonotypes between healthy human individuals. Overall study: Contributing individuals were two females and three males aged 18 to 49. CD4 naive and CD4 memory each took three plates per donor, while CD8 naive took two and CD8 memory one.

Naive CD8 isolation took CD45RO-negative cells positively selected for CCR7 and excluded terminally differentiated effector memory CD45RA+ cells. Study-wide results and caveats: The study found lower generation probabilities in non-shared clonotypes than in those shared by all four donors. The study found roughly 5.3% of naive CD4 clonotypes shared across several donors.

The assay was immunoSEQ multiplex PCR, and TCRdb's table has in-frame clones only and misses some. The sample yields about 2.1 million clones, 85% to 95% seen once. About this clone itself: Antigen specificity is unknown.

Trimming left V 4 bases short and J 1 base short, with 8 bases between. The CDR3 has 14 amino acids. Germline V lookup: CDR1 LNHDA, CDR2 SQIVND (reference sequence). The sequenced material came from naive CD8+ T cells from PBMCs. The sequence came from a man aged 18 to 30 in good health. Some clones in this sample may be carry-over from other donors' samples. The chain employs TRBV19 and TRBJ1-5; D is ambiguous. CDR3 protein: CASSNPWSNQPQHF. The DNA for the CDR3 is TGTGCCAGTAGTAATCCCTGGAGCAATCAGCCCCAGCATTTT.